This T cell receptor beta chain was identified in a study of blood T cell repertoires in COVID-19. About the study: The study drew acute and convalescent COVID-19 samples from the United States, Italy and Spain.

Sequencing used immunoSEQ multiplex PCR; TCRdb keeps in-frame clones, though not all of them. The data hold 210,000 or so clones, with under 85% observed a single time. CDR3 length: 14 amino acids. The germline V gene has CDR1 LNHDA and CDR2 SQIVND (reference sequence). Trimming at V came to 4 bases and at J to 6 bases, leaving 9 bases not matched to a gene. Sequencing input: peripheral blood. This chain connects TRBV19 to TRBJ2-7, with 7 bases matching TRBD1. This clonotype was sampled from an elderly woman with COVID-19, enrolled during active disease. CDR3 sequence reads: CASSTTGVVGEQYF. DNA of the CDR3: TGTGCCAGTAGTACTACAGGGGTAGTCGGCGAGCAGTACTTC.